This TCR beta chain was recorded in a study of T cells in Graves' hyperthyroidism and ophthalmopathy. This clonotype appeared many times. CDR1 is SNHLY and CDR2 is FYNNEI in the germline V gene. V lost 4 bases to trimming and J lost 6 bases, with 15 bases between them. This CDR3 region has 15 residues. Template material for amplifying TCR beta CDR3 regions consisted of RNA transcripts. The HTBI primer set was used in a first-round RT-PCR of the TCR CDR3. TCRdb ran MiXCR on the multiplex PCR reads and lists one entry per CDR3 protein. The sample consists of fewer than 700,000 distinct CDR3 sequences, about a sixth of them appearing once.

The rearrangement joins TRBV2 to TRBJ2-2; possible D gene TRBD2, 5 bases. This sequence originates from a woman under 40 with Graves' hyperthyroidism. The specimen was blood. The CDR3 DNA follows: TGTGCCAGCAGTGCCAGACTACCGGCGGCCGGGGAGCTGTTTTTT. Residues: CASSARLPAAGELFF.